This T cell receptor (beta chain) emerged from a study of Ad26.COV2.S vaccination and SARS-CoV-2 variants. Study-wide background: The study gave Ad26.COV2.S intramuscularly, once or twice 56 days apart. Study-wide results and limits: Whether participants received vaccine or placebo, their non-spike TCR breadth was similar. Analyses that measured TCR breadth and depth may have underestimated total T cell responses.

Method: immunoSEQ multiplex PCR; TCRdb's copy keeps in-frame clones and lacks some. The sample consists of roughly 700,000 clones, around 92% of them appearing once. CDR3 size: 16 residues. Germline lookup yields CDR1 SGHTS and CDR2 YDEGEE. V was trimmed by 0 bases and J by 4 bases, leaving 16 bases between them. As for this clone: What it binds is not known.

Described treatment: 15 to 20 received Ad26.COV2.S at low or high dose, single or two shots; several received placebo; per-sample allocation not given. Material that was analyzed had been drawn on day 63 after the first vaccine or placebo injection. The chain is built from TRBV5-8 and TRBJ2-5, with D perhaps matching TRBD1 or TRBD2 (6 bases each). The sequence derives from a person between 18 and 65 years old who received the Ad26.COV2.S COVID-19 vaccine or a placebo. The sequences come from peripheral blood, collected in a trial of Ad26.COV2.S vaccine versus placebo. CDR3 protein: CASSLARGGPGETQYF. The CDR3, as DNA: TGTGCCAGCAGCTTGGCCCGAGGGGGGCCGGGAGAGACCCAGTACTTC.